Below, 31 T cell receptor beta chains from the same sample are listed, as sequenced in a study of T cells expressing NK-cell markers. One entry per CDR3 protein, without DNA, is what TCRdb gives after re-calling the 5' RACE reads. Its table lists 350,000 to 450,000 distinct CDR3 sequences. Sequencing input: blood T cells: a sorted CD56 or NKG2C T cell subset, CD4+ or CD8+ T cells, or bulk PBMC T cells (not recorded which). Source of these receptors: a man between 18 and 69 years old in good health.

V is TRBV2 and J is TRBJ2-7; without DNA, the TCRdb call of TRBD1 cannot be checked. The length of the CDR3 is 14 residues. Germline V CDR1 and CDR2: SNHLY, FYNNEI. The CDR3 loop is CASSPPPGANEQYF. Supplemented by reference TRBV2 and TRBJ2-7, the full variable domain reads EPEVTQTPSHQVTQMGQEVILRCVPISNHLYFYWYRQILGQKVEFLVSFYNNEISEKSEIFDDQFSVERPDGSNFTLKIRSTKLEDSAMYFCASSPPPGANEQYFGPGTRLTVT.

V usage is TRBV5-1 and J usage is TRBJ2-5; the TCRdb D gene call, TRBD1, has no DNA to confirm it. This CDR3 has 13 amino acids. Germline loops: CDR1 SGHRS, CDR2 YFSETQ. Here the CDR3 reads CASSLADRQTQYF.

The rearrangement joins TRBV5-1 to TRBJ2-1; the TRBD1 assignment by TCRdb is unverifiable without DNA. Germline V lookup: CDR1 SGHRS, CDR2 YFSETQ. The CDR3 is 14 residues long. CDR3 protein: CASSSNQGYNEQFF.

The V and J genes are TRBV20-1 and TRBJ2-5; lacking DNA, the TRBD2 call made by TCRdb goes unchecked. The germline V gene encodes CDR1 DFQATT and CDR2 SNEGSKA (reference sequence). The CDR3 contains 16 residues. CDR3 sequence reads: CSAQRGTSVGEETQYF.

V is TRBV5-1 and J is TRBJ2-1; TCRdb names TRBD1, which stays unverified in the absence of DNA. Germline-derived CDR1 and CDR2 are SGHRS and YFSETQ. This CDR3 has 16 residues. This chain's CDR3 is CASSPSGSGGASEQFF.

V and J are TRBV7-2 and TRBJ1-6; checking the TCRdb D call of TRBD1 is not possible without DNA. The CDR3 totals 13 residues. Germline assignment: CDR1 SGHTA and CDR2 FQGNSA. This CDR3 is CASSAGDNSPLHF.

CDR3: CASRTGQGFYEQYF. This rearrangement joins TRBV5-1 to TRBJ2-7; the D call of TRBD1 rests on TCRdb alone, since no DNA is present to check it. Germline CDR1 and CDR2: SGHRS and YFSETQ. This CDR3 is 14 amino acids long.

The rearrangement links TRBV6-1 to TRBJ2-1; without DNA, the TCRdb call of TRBD2 cannot be checked. The CDR3 totals 13 residues. CDR1 is MNHNS and CDR2 is SASEGT in the germline V gene. The CDR3 sequence is CASSGTGRGEQFF.

This rearrangement joins TRBV5-1 to TRBJ2-7. CDR1 is SGHRS, CDR2 YFSETQ, per germline. This CDR3 is 16 amino acids long. The chain's CDR3 is CASSLVAGGTPYEQYF.

The rearrangement joins TRBV5-4 to TRBJ2-5; TCRdb designates TRBD1, a call that cannot be tested without DNA. Germline V CDR1 and CDR2: SGHNT, YYREEE (reference sequence). CDR3 length equals 15 residues. The CDR3 region is CASSLGGHGRETQYF.

The rearrangement links TRBV20-1 to TRBJ1-1. The germline V gene has CDR1 DFQATT and CDR2 SNEGSKA (reference sequence). This CDR3 comprises 14 residues. The CDR3 is CSAHPRTGGTEAFF.

This chain links TRBV3-1 with TRBJ1-2; the TCRdb D gene call, TRBD1, has no DNA to confirm it. CDR3 length equals 14 residues. In germline, CDR1 is LGHDT, CDR2 YNNKEL (reference sequence). The CDR3 loop is CASSKGQGLSGYTF. The full variable domain, rest sourced from reference TRBV3-1 and TRBJ1-2, is DTAVSQTPKYLVTQMGNDKSIKCEQNLGHDTMYWYKQDSKKFLKIMFSYNNKELIINETVPNRFSPKSPDKAHLNLHINSLELGDSAVYFCASSKGQGLSGYTFGSGTRLTVV.

This chain uses TRBV4-2 with TRBJ2-7; the D call from TCRdb, TRBD2, cannot be confirmed without DNA. The CDR3 totals 19 residues. Germline CDR1 and CDR2: LGHNA and YNFKEQ. CDR3 amino acids: CASSQDRRRTSPTSYEQYF.

V usage is TRBV18 and J usage is TRBJ2-1; TCRdb gives TRBD1 as the D gene, but with no DNA this cannot be confirmed. Germline V gene data show CDR1 as KGHSH and CDR2 as LQKENI. The CDR3 is 15 residues long. The CDR3 reads CASSPLDRANNEQFF.

V usage is TRBV5-1 and J usage is TRBJ2-3; the TCRdb D gene call, TRBD1, has no DNA to confirm it. This CDR3 spans 17 amino acids. Germline V gives CDR1 SGHRS, CDR2 YFSETQ. CDR3 amino acids: CASSRSGLGTSTDTQYF.

V and J are TRBV7-8 and TRBJ2-7; the TCRdb call, TRBD2, lacks DNA for checking. In germline, CDR1 is SGHVS, CDR2 FQNEAQ. The CDR3 length is 13 residues. This CDR3 reads CASSRDFTYEQYF.

The chain joins TRBV7-9 to TRBJ2-7; the TRBD2 assignment by TCRdb is unverifiable without DNA. CDR1 is SEHNR, CDR2 FQNEAQ, per germline (reference sequence). The CDR3 loop spans 17 amino acids. This CDR3 reads CASSLVGAGLSSYEQYF.

V and J are TRBV6-5 and TRBJ1-1; the D call of TRBD1 rests on TCRdb alone, since no DNA is present to check it. The germline CDR1 and CDR2 sequences are MNHEY and SVGAGI. The CDR3 runs 15 residues. The CDR3 spells CASSYASRQGALSFF.

The J gene is TRBJ1-5, the V gene TRBV20-1. Germline CDR1 reads DFQATT; CDR2 reads SNEGSKA (reference sequence). CDR3 length: 13 residues. CDR3: CSASSEGNQPQHF.

V and J are TRBV5-6 and TRBJ1-2; TCRdb's D call, TRBD1, is unchecked because there is no DNA. CDR3 length: 15 amino acids. CDR1 is SGHDT, CDR2 YYEEEE, per germline. CDR3 protein: CASSFPGQGTYGYTF.

The rearrangement uses TRBV11-2 and TRBJ2-2; TCRdb lists TRBD2, though no DNA is available to test this call. The CDR3 length is 15 residues. Per the germline V gene, CDR1 is SGHAT and CDR2 is FQNNGV. The CDR3 protein is CASSFRLAGFGELFF.

This chain links TRBV28 with TRBJ2-1; TCRdb's assignment of TRBD1 cannot be checked, as there is no DNA. Germline V gene sequence: CDR1 MDHEN, CDR2 SYDVKM. This CDR3 is built from 16 residues. The CDR3 loop reads CASSPPARGGRDEQFF.

The chain is built from TRBV7-2 and TRBJ1-3. Germline-derived CDR1 and CDR2 are SGHTA and FQGNSA. The CDR3 is 14 residues long. The CDR3 protein is CASSLSGSGNTIYF.

The chain couples TRBV24-1 to TRBJ2-2; TCRdb selects TRBD1, and the lack of DNA leaves this call unchecked. Germline lookup yields CDR1 KGHDR and CDR2 SFDVKD. The CDR3 has 13 amino acids. The CDR3 spells CATSGQGAGELFF.

The chain couples TRBV7-8 to TRBJ1-3. The CDR3 covers 15 residues. In germline, CDR1 is SGHVS, CDR2 FQNEAQ. CDR3 loop: CASSLSGVFGNTIYF.

The J gene is TRBJ2-1, the V gene TRBV19. Germline assignment: CDR1 LNHDA and CDR2 SQIVND (reference sequence). The CDR3 extends over 14 amino acids. This CDR3 is CASSIEGFDNEQFF.

The rearrangement joins TRBV29-1 to TRBJ1-6. The CDR3 is 13 residues long. From germline, CDR1 is SQVTM and CDR2 ANQGSEA. CDR3 in amino acids: CSVRTDLNSPLHF.

This rearrangement joins TRBV27 to TRBJ2-7; TCRdb picks TRBD1, but there is no DNA to check that call. CDR3 size: 17 residues. Germline V CDR1 and CDR2: MNHEY, SMNVEV (reference sequence). CDR3 protein: CASRTGTGNFALNEQYF.

The chain is built from TRBV11-2 and TRBJ2-6; TCRdb's assignment of TRBD1 cannot be checked, as there is no DNA. The CDR3 loop spans 17 amino acids. Per the germline V gene, CDR1 is SGHAT and CDR2 is FQNNGV. The CDR3 spells CASSATTGGVGANVLTF.

The chain employs TRBV5-1 and TRBJ2-1. The CDR3 has 17 residues. Germline assignment: CDR1 SGHRS and CDR2 YFSETQ. CDR3 region: CASSFGRGFRSYNEQFF. The variable domain in full, with the rest retrieved from reference TRBV5-1 and TRBJ2-1, is KAGVTQTPRYLIKTRGQQVTLSCSPISGHRSVSWYQQTPGQGLQFLFEYFSETQRNKGNFPGRFSGRQFSNSRSEMNVSTLELGDSALYLCASSFGRGFRSYNEQFFGPGTRLTVL.

The chain recombines TRBV29-1 with TRBJ2-3; TCRdb returns TRBD1, unconfirmable since there is no DNA. In germline, CDR1 is SQVTM, CDR2 ANQGSEA. CDR3 length: 13 residues. CDR3 in amino acids: CSVLFPGLDTQYF.